This T cell receptor beta chain derives from a study of shared clonotypes between healthy human individuals. Investigators divided CD4+ cells into CD45RA+ naive and CD45RA-negative memory subsets. The CDR3 spans 14 residues. J gave up 5 bases and V 1 base, and 5 bases lay outside the gene matches. The germline gives CDR1 SGHTA, CDR2 FQGNSA. TCRdb's copy holds only in-frame clones and misses some; the assay was immunoSEQ multiplex PCR. The table records more than 550,000 clones, over 55% of them present only once. The sequence was collected from a woman in her 30s in good health. Sequencing was performed on memory CD4+ T cells sorted from blood. This sample's subset: CD45RA-negative fraction. The chain is built from TRBV7-2 and TRBJ2-7; 7 nucleotides agree with TRBD1. The CDR3 DNA reads TGTGCCAGCAGCTTAGTAAACAGGGGAGACGAGCAGTACTTC. Translating it yields CASSLVNRGDEQYF.